This entry lists 20 T cell receptor beta chains sequenced from one sample in a study of Ad26.COV2.S vaccination and SARS-CoV-2 variants. Assay used: immunoSEQ multiplex PCR; TCRdb lists only in-frame clones, some missing. This repertoire shows approximately 400,000 clones, about 91% found once; its top ten account for roughly 3.9%. The sample in question was peripheral blood, obtained after recovery from COVID-19. The receptors derive from a human donor who had recovered from COVID-19.

This chain uses TRBV27 with TRBJ1-2; 8 bases match TRBD1. The CDR3 length is 15 residues. J was trimmed by 5 bases and V by 8 bases; bases with no gene match: 13. Germline CDR1 is MNHEY and CDR2 is SMNVEV (reference sequence). CDR3: CASQRHRDRSYGYTF. The CDR3, as DNA: TGTGCCAGCCAGCGACACCGGGACAGGTCTTATGGCTACACCTTC.

The chain is built from TRBV27 and TRBJ2-1; 9 bases line up with TRBD1. This CDR3 comprises 17 residues. Germline CDR1 reads MNHEY; CDR2 reads SMNVEV (reference sequence). V lost 0 bases, J lost 7 bases, and 10 bases stayed unmatched. The CDR3 nucleotides are TGTGCCAGCAGTTTATCCCTGGGAGACAGGGGGGATAATGAGCAGTTCTTC. Its translation is CASSLSLGDRGDNEQFF.

The V call is TRBV2, the J call TRBJ2-5; TRBD1 might be the D (5 bases). In germline, CDR1 is SNHLY, CDR2 FYNNEI. The CDR3 is made up of 15 amino acids. V lost 3 bases and J lost 9, with 20 bases in between. CDR3 nucleotides: TGTGCCAGCAGTGACCCCACAGGCCCTGAGTGGTCCCAGTACTTC. Encoded protein: CASSDPTGPEWSQYF.

The chain couples TRBV5-4 to TRBJ2-5; D is unclear. The CDR3 covers 13 residues. CDR1 SGHNT and CDR2 YYREEE come from the germline V gene (reference sequence). The V gene lost 1 base and the J gene lost 3 bases, with 7 bases spanning the gap. The CDR3 DNA sequence: TGTGCCAGCAGCTTGCTCCCGAAAGAGACCCAGTACTTC. It translates to CASSLLPKETQYF.

V is TRBV6-5 and J is TRBJ1-3; possibly TRBD1 for D (5 bases). The CDR3 has 13 amino acids. The germline CDR1 and CDR2 sequences are MNHEY and SVGAGI. Trimming shortened V by 7 bases and J by 6 bases, and 13 bases separated the two germline ends. The CDR3 DNA is TGTGCCAGCATTCCAGGGCAGATAAACACCATATATTTT. Its translation is CASIPGQINTIYF.

The chain employs TRBV12-3 or TRBV12-4 and TRBJ1-1; D gene uncertain. V was shortened by 8 bases and J by 3 bases, with 10 bases between the two germline ends. There are 12 residues in the CDR3. CDR3 sequence: CASRKGYTEAFF. The CDR3 nucleotides are TGTGCCAGCCGAAAAGGGTACACTGAAGCTTTCTTT.

The rearrangement joins TRBV11-2 to TRBJ2-3, with D unresolved. Trimming shortened V by 6 bases and J by 1 base, and 14 bases separated the two germline ends. Germline V gives CDR1 SGHAT, CDR2 FQNNGV. The CDR3 sequence is 15 residues long. CDR3 DNA sequence: TGTGCCAGCAGACCAATAGGGTCTGGCACAGATACGCAGTATTTT. This translates into CASRPIGSGTDTQYF.

The chain employs TRBV2 and TRBJ1-1; D is unclear. V dropped 3 bases and J dropped 4 bases, with 6 bases sitting between them. This CDR3 is 12 amino acids long. Looked up from germline, CDR1 is SNHLY and CDR2 is FYNNEI. CDR3 sequence reads: CASSEGVTEAFF. The CDR3 bases are TGTGCCAGCAGTGAGGGAGTCACTGAAGCTTTCTTT.

The V call is TRBV6-1, the J call TRBJ2-5; 11 bases align to TRBD2. With V trimmed by 2 bases and J by 5 bases, 4 bases remained unmatched. CDR1 and CDR2 (germline): MNHNS, SASEGT. This CDR3 comprises 15 residues. CDR3 loop: CASSELAGGSETQYF. CDR3 nucleotides: TGTGCCAGCAGTGAACTAGCGGGGGGAAGCGAGACCCAGTACTTC.

The chain carries TRBV27 and TRBJ1-5, with D unclear. Trimming pared 2 bases from V and 5 bases from J, leaving 10 bases between. Germline CDR1 reads MNHEY; CDR2 reads SMNVEV (reference sequence). The CDR3 consists of 14 residues. CDR3 DNA: TGTGCCAGCAGTTTAGAATCTGGGGATCAGCCCCAGCATTTT. Amino acid sequence: CASSLESGDQPQHF.

The chain links TRBV4-1 to TRBJ2-2, with a possible D match to TRBD2 (6 bases). This CDR3 comprises 16 residues. V was trimmed by 1 base and J by 4 bases, leaving 13 bases between them. In germline, CDR1 is MGHRA, CDR2 YSYEKL. CDR3 sequence: CASSQGAAGSTGELFF. CDR3 bases: TGCGCCAGCAGCCAAGGGGCTGCGGGGTCCACCGGGGAGCTGTTTTTT.

This clone was seen more than once but under ten times. V usage is TRBV19 and J usage is TRBJ2-6; D is possibly TRBD2 (5 bases). Germline lookup yields CDR1 LNHDA and CDR2 SQIVND (reference sequence). V lost 10 bases to trimming and J lost 0 bases, with 10 bases between them. The CDR3 runs to 14 residues. CDR3 residues: CATAADSGANVLTF. The CDR3 region has the DNA TGTGCCACCGCAGCGGACTCTGGGGCCAACGTCCTGACTTTC.

This clone was detected only once. The chain links TRBV7-2 to TRBJ1-1, with D unclear. Trimming pared 0 bases from V and 11 bases from J, leaving 19 bases between. The CDR3 contains 15 residues. Germline CDR1 SGHTA, CDR2 FQGNSA. Written as DNA, the CDR3 is TGTGCCAGCAGCTTAGCAATAAACGGGAACCTCGGCGCTTTCTTT. It encodes CASSLAINGNLGAFF.

With regard to this clone: The sample contains more than one DNA sequence encoding this CDR3. The CDR3 DNA is TGCGCCAGCAGTGAGTCGGCAGCTTATGGCTACACCTTC. Its translation is CASSESAAYGYTF. This chain joins TRBV10-1 and TRBJ1-2; the D is unclear. The V end lost 0 bases, the J end lost 5 bases, and 7 bases lay between the germline ends. Germline V gene sequence: CDR1 WNHNN, CDR2 SYGVQD (reference sequence). CDR3 length equals 13 residues.

With respect to this clone: Other DNA sequences from this sample encode an identical CDR3 as well. The genes are TRBV5-1 and TRBJ2-7; D is undetermined. V was shortened by 0 bases and J by 2 bases, with 6 bases between the two germline ends. Looked up from germline, CDR1 is SGHRS and CDR2 is YFSETQ. The CDR3 runs 13 residues. This CDR3 is CASSLEGAYEQYF. For the CDR3, the DNA is TGCGCCAGCAGCTTGGAGGGCGCCTACGAGCAGTACTTC.

V usage is TRBV9 and J usage is TRBJ1-1; tentative D call: TRBD1 (6 bases). The CDR3 is made up of 17 amino acids. Trimming pared 0 bases from V and 0 bases from J, leaving 15 bases between. CDR1 SGDLS and CDR2 YYNGEE come from the germline V gene. CDR3 DNA sequence: TGTGCCAGCAGCGTAGTCCCCCTTGACAGGCTGAACACTGAAGCTTTCTTT. It is translated as CASSVVPLDRLNTEAFF. Variable domain in full (rest from reference TRBV9 and TRBJ1-1): DSGVTQTPKHLITATGQRVTLRCSPRSGDLSVYWYQQSLDQGLQFLIQYYNGEERAKGNILERFSAQQFPDLHSELNLSSLELGDSALYFCASSVVPLDRLNTEAFFGQGTRLTVV.

This CDR3 is CASSPPNRHVNTEAFF. DNA for the CDR3: TGTGCCAGCAGCCCGCCGAACAGGCATGTGAACACTGAAGCTTTCTTT. This chain uses TRBV5-6 with TRBJ1-1; D is possibly TRBD1 (5 bases). This CDR3 has 16 residues. The V and J ends lost 4 bases and 0 bases respectively, with 16 bases between them. Germline V lookup: CDR1 SGHDT, CDR2 YYEEEE.

J is TRBJ1-1 and V is TRBV10-3; D is perhaps TRBD1 (5 bases). CDR1 and CDR2 from the germline V gene are ENHRY and SYGVKD. The CDR3 extends over 14 amino acids. Trimming removed 3 bases from V and 2 bases from J, with 10 bases in between. This chain's CDR3 is CAISDRQSNTEAFF. The DNA for the CDR3 is TGTGCCATCAGTGATAGACAGTCCAACACTGAAGCTTTCTTT.

The V call is TRBV13, the J call TRBJ2-2; D is possibly TRBD1 (5 bases). This CDR3 spans 17 amino acids. With 4 bases removed from V and 4 bases from J, the gap between germline ends came to 19 bases. The V gene's germline CDR1 is PRHDT and CDR2 FYEKMQ (reference sequence). The CDR3 nucleotides are TGTGCCAGCAGCTCGAGAGGACACCGAGTGTCCACCGGGGAGCTGTTTTTT. It is translated as CASSSRGHRVSTGELFF.

The CDR3 protein is CASSQTGTVSSEQYF. CDR3 bases: TGCGCCAGCAGCCAGACCGGGACAGTGTCGTCCGAGCAGTACTTC. The rearrangement links TRBV4-1 to TRBJ2-7; 7 bases align to TRBD1. After removal of 3 bases from V and 6 bases from J, the junction contained 11 bases not matched to a gene. From germline, CDR1 is MGHRA and CDR2 YSYEKL. This CDR3 has 15 residues.